These T cell receptor beta chains were read from a single sample in a study of blood T cell repertoires in COVID-19. Profiling relied on immunoSEQ multiplex PCR, and the TCRdb table lists in-frame clones only, not all of them. The table lists approximately 50,000 clones, roughly 85% of them singletons, with under 20% in the top ten. Sequenced material: peripheral blood. The receptors were sampled from a human donor in a cohort sampled during active COVID-19. Each CDR3 is given with its conserved first and last residue. The D gene is left open where the match is weak. A clone size is listed for some rows: how often the clone was seen (once, few, many), or a class if it is expanded.

CDR3nt: TGTGCCAGTGGGGGGAGTTCCTACGAGCAGTACTTC
CDR3aa: CASGGSSYEQYF
d_gene: -
j_gene: TRBJ2-7
v_gene: TRBV7-2
abundance: -

CDR3nt: TGTGCCAGCAGTTTAGGGGGGGGCACTGAAGCTTTCTTT
CDR3aa: CASSLGGGTEAFF
d_gene: -
j_gene: TRBJ1-1
v_gene: TRBV12-3/TRBV12-4
abundance: once

CDR3nt: TGTGCCAGCAGCGTCCTCAACGTACAGGGGGCGACTGGAAACACCATATATTTT
CDR3aa: CASSVLNVQGATGNTIYF
d_gene: TRBD1
j_gene: TRBJ1-3
v_gene: TRBV9
abundance: -

CDR3nt: TGTGCCAGCAGTTTCGGGGACAGGGACAATGAGCAGTTCTTC
CDR3aa: CASSFGDRDNEQFF
d_gene: TRBD1
j_gene: TRBJ2-1
v_gene: TRBV27
abundance: -

CDR3nt: TGTGCCAGTAGTATCAATCGCCCGGGACAGCCTCTCTATGGCTACACCTTC
CDR3aa: CASSINRPGQPLYGYTF
d_gene: TRBD1
j_gene: TRBJ1-2
v_gene: TRBV19
abundance: -

CDR3nt: TGCAGTGCTAGTCCTGCGGGTGGAAACACCATATATTTT
CDR3aa: CSASPAGGNTIYF
d_gene: -
j_gene: TRBJ1-3
v_gene: TRBV20-1
abundance: -

CDR3nt: TGTGCCAGTAGGGCCGCGGGTCAGCCCCAGCATTTT
CDR3aa: CASRAAGQPQHF
d_gene: -
j_gene: TRBJ1-5
v_gene: TRBV19
abundance: -

CDR3nt: TGTGCCAGCAGCCAAGCTCCCGGAGGGACTAGCGGCTACGAGCAGTACTTC
CDR3aa: CASSQAPGGTSGYEQYF
d_gene: TRBD2
j_gene: TRBJ2-7
v_gene: TRBV4-2
abundance: few

CDR3nt: TGTGCCAGCAGTTACGGTCTAGCTGGGTACGAGCAGTACTTC
CDR3aa: CASSYGLAGYEQYF
d_gene: -
j_gene: TRBJ2-7
v_gene: TRBV6-5
abundance: -

CDR3nt: TGTGCCAGTAGTTGGCAGGGCCAAGAGACCCAGTACTTC
CDR3aa: CASSWQGQETQYF
d_gene: -
j_gene: TRBJ2-5
v_gene: TRBV19
abundance: -

CDR3nt: TGTGCCAGCGGACCGGGACAGGTAATTCTACGCGAGCAGTACTTC
CDR3aa: CASGPGQVILREQYF
d_gene: TRBD1
j_gene: TRBJ2-7
v_gene: TRBV11-2
abundance: once

CDR3nt: TGTGCCAGCAGCCCCGGTGATGGCTACACCTTC
CDR3aa: CASSPGDGYTF
d_gene: -
j_gene: TRBJ1-2
v_gene: TRBV6-6
abundance: -

CDR3nt: TGTGCCAGCAGCCCGTTTCCGGGACAGGTGAACACTGAAGCTTTCTTT
CDR3aa: CASSPFPGQVNTEAFF
d_gene: TRBD1
j_gene: TRBJ1-1
v_gene: TRBV14
abundance: -

CDR3nt: TGTGCCAGCAGTGAAATCAGGAATTCACCCCTCCACTTT
CDR3aa: CASSEIRNSPLHF
d_gene: -
j_gene: TRBJ1-6
v_gene: TRBV6-1
abundance: once

CDR3nt: TGTGCCAGCAGCTTGGGGCACAGGGTAAATTCACCCCTCCACTTT
CDR3aa: CASSLGHRVNSPLHF
d_gene: -
j_gene: TRBJ1-6
v_gene: TRBV5-4
abundance: -

CDR3nt: TGTGCCAGGGACAGGGGAACTAACTATGGCTACACCTTC
CDR3aa: CARDRGTNYGYTF
d_gene: TRBD1
j_gene: TRBJ1-2
v_gene: TRBV2
abundance: -

CDR3nt: TGTGCCAGTAGTCTTGAGATATCCTACGAGCAGTACTTC
CDR3aa: CASSLEISYEQYF
d_gene: -
j_gene: TRBJ2-7
v_gene: TRBV19
abundance: -

CDR3nt: TGCAGTGCTAGTCCCTGGACTAGCGGGGGGGACAATGAGCAGTTCTTC
CDR3aa: CSASPWTSGGDNEQFF
d_gene: TRBD2
j_gene: TRBJ2-1
v_gene: TRBV20-1
abundance: once

CDR3nt: TGTGCCAGCAGTGAAATGTCGGGGGGAGGTATAGGGCCCCAGCATTTT
CDR3aa: CASSEMSGGGIGPQHF
d_gene: -
j_gene: TRBJ1-5
v_gene: TRBV6-1
abundance: once

CDR3nt: TGTGCCAGCGGTCTAGCGGGGGGAACCTACGAGCAGTACTTC
CDR3aa: CASGLAGGTYEQYF
d_gene: TRBD2
j_gene: TRBJ2-7
v_gene: TRBV28
abundance: once

CDR3nt: TGTGCCAGTAGTGGGGACAGGGATCAGCCCCAGCATTTT
CDR3aa: CASSGDRDQPQHF
d_gene: TRBD1
j_gene: TRBJ1-5
v_gene: TRBV19
abundance: -